One sample yielded the 23 T cell receptor beta chains listed below, sequenced in a study of siplizumab effects on memory and regulatory T cells. Only in-frame clones appear in the TCRdb table, and some are missing; sequencing was by immunoSEQ multiplex PCR. Here the sample spans some 100,000 clones, 90% to 95% being singletons. Sequenced: Tregs sorted from blood. The source of these receptors is a human donor in good health.

This chain joins TRBV6-5 and TRBJ2-1; tentative D call: TRBD1 (6 bases). This CDR3 has 15 residues. Germline-derived CDR1 and CDR2 are MNHEY and SVGAGI. V dropped 8 bases and J dropped 9 bases, with 23 bases sitting between them. CDR3 sequence: CASGGTIQGIGEQFF. The CDR3 DNA reads TGTGCCAGCGGTGGGACCATACAGGGAATTGGTGAGCAGTTCTTC.

The chain has TRBV4-1 and TRBJ2-2, with 7 bases aligning to TRBD1. J was trimmed by 4 bases and V by 1 base; bases with no gene match: 9. CDR1 MGHRA and CDR2 YSYEKL come from the germline V gene. This CDR3 spans 17 amino acids. DNA for the CDR3: TGCGCCAGCAGCCAAGCATCCGGGACAGCGTTCACCGGGGAGCTGTTTTTT. It specifies CASSQASGTAFTGELFF.

This clone has only one observation. The rearrangement joins TRBV30 to TRBJ1-5; D is unresolved. Germline V gene sequence: CDR1 GTSNPN, CDR2 SVGIG (reference sequence). The length of the CDR3 is 13 residues. V was clipped by 0 bases and J by 4 bases, with 7 bases between them. The CDR3 reads CAWSVLGNQPQHF. Here the CDR3 DNA reads TGTGCCTGGAGTGTATTGGGAAATCAGCCCCAGCATTTT.

CDR3 nucleotide sequence: TGTGCCAGCATCAGGGGCACTGAAGCTTTCTTT. This codes for CASIRGTEAFF. The chain carries TRBV6-5 and TRBJ1-1; possible D gene TRBD1, 6 bases. Trimming cost V 7 bases and J 4 bases, with 7 bases left between them. The CDR3 consists of 11 residues. The V gene's germline CDR1 is MNHEY and CDR2 SVGAGI.

CDR3 sequence (DNA): TGTGCCAGCAGGCGACAGGCCTACTACGAGCAGTACTTC. As protein: CASRRQAYYEQYF. The V and J genes are TRBV6-5 and TRBJ2-7; the D gene is possibly TRBD1 (6 bases). Germline values: CDR1 MNHEY, CDR2 SVGAGI. CDR3 length: 13 amino acids. V was trimmed by 6 bases and J by 3 bases, leaving 12 bases between them.

The V and J genes are TRBV11-2 and TRBJ2-3, with D hard to call. The CDR3 runs 11 residues. The germline V gene encodes CDR1 SGHAT and CDR2 FQNNGV. V was clipped by 3 bases and J by 6 bases, with 4 bases between them. The CDR3 sequence is CASSLADTQYF. CDR3 in DNA: TGTGCCAGCAGCTTGGCGGATACGCAGTATTTT.

The rearrangement joins TRBV18 to TRBJ2-2, with D possibly TRBD2 on 6 matching bases. CDR3 size: 15 residues. The V end was cut by 4 bases, the J end by 4 bases, with 13 bases between. Germline V gives CDR1 KGHSH, CDR2 LQKENI. The CDR3 DNA follows: TGTGCCAGCTCACGGACTATCGGGGTCACCGGGGAGCTGTTTTTT. Residues: CASSRTIGVTGELFF.

The genes are TRBV18 and TRBJ2-2; D unresolved. V shed 6 bases and J shed 3 bases, with 11 bases lying between them. This CDR3 is built from 14 residues. Germline V lookup: CDR1 KGHSH, CDR2 LQKENI. The CDR3 reads CASSPPWHTGELFF. CDR3 nucleotide sequence: TGTGCCAGCTCGCCCCCCTGGCACACCGGGGAGCTGTTTTTT.

The CDR3 sequence: CASSYSKEAGANVLTF. The DNA of the CDR3 is TGCGCCAGCAGCTACTCTAAGGAGGCAGGGGCCAACGTCCTGACTTTC. V is TRBV5-1 and J is TRBJ2-6, with TRBD2 as a possible D gene (5 bases). The germline V and J ends were trimmed by 3 bases and 4 bases, with 14 bases remaining between them. In germline, CDR1 is SGHRS, CDR2 YFSETQ. The CDR3 has 16 amino acids. Full variable domain (rest looked up from reference TRBV5-1 and TRBJ2-6): KAGVTQTPRYLIKTRGQQVTLSCSPISGHRSVSWYQQTPGQGLQFLFEYFSETQRNKGNFPGRFSGRQFSNSRSEMNVSTLELGDSALYLCASSYSKEAGANVLTFGAGSRLTVL.

The chain employs TRBV10-2 and TRBJ2-2; D uncertain. The CDR3 sequence is 14 residues long. Trimming shortened V by 6 bases and J by 4 bases, and 12 bases separated the two germline ends. Germline lookup yields CDR1 WSHSY and CDR2 SAAADI. The CDR3 DNA reads TGCGCCAGCAGGTTGGTGGGATCCACCGGGGAGCTGTTTTTT. It yields the protein CASRLVGSTGELFF.

The gene calls are TRBV6-5 and TRBJ1-1; a weak D match, TRBD1 (6 bases). The ends were cut back, 2 bases at V and 5 bases at J, with 12 bases in the middle. The CDR3 length is 14 residues. From germline, CDR1 is MNHEY and CDR2 SVGAGI. The CDR3 nucleotides read TGTGCCAGCAGTTACCGGGGGCTTGGGACTGAAGCTTTCTTT. Protein: CASSYRGLGTEAFF.

This clone was observed at least ten times. The chain links TRBV5-1 to TRBJ2-7, with 8 nucleotides matching TRBD2. J gave up 3 bases and V 4 bases, and 12 bases lay outside the gene matches. The germline V gene encodes CDR1 SGHRS and CDR2 YFSETQ. The CDR3 sequence is 16 residues long. The CDR3 here is CASSGTRGGRVYEQYF. The CDR3 DNA sequence: TGCGCCAGCAGCGGCACCCGGGGGGGCAGGGTCTACGAGCAGTACTTC.

This chain links TRBV5-1 with TRBJ2-1; D may be TRBD2 (6 bases). Germline loops: CDR1 SGHRS, CDR2 YFSETQ. This CDR3 is built from 15 residues. The V end was cut by 5 bases, the J end by 0 bases, with 12 bases between. The CDR3 loop reads CASSSSGNSYNEQFF. The CDR3 region has the DNA TGCGCCAGCAGTAGTAGCGGAAACTCCTACAATGAGCAGTTCTTC.

The chain is built from TRBV25-1 and TRBJ1-4; TRBD1 matches 10 bases. The CDR3 has 17 residues. The V gene's germline CDR1 is MGHDK and CDR2 SYGVNS. Unmatched junction bases numbered 11, after V lost 3 bases and J lost 7 bases. CDR3 sequence (DNA): TGTGCCAGCAGTGAGGCCGGGACAGGGGTAAGGGGTGAAAAACTGTTTTTT. It encodes CASSEAGTGVRGEKLFF.

The rearrangement uses TRBV19 and TRBJ1-6, with D possibly being TRBD1 (6 bases). The germline V and J ends were trimmed by 5 bases and 5 bases, with 16 bases remaining between them. This CDR3 is built from 16 residues. CDR1 LNHDA and CDR2 SQIVND come from the germline V gene (reference sequence). This CDR3 is CASSPPPDSHNSPLHF. In DNA, the CDR3 is TGTGCCAGTAGTCCCCCCCCGGACAGCCATAATTCACCCCTCCACTTT.

On this clone: Distinct nucleotide sequences in the sample also encode this CDR3. The J gene is TRBJ2-7, the V gene TRBV5-1; D remains unclear. Trimming removed 4 bases at V and 0 bases at J, with 8 bases between. CDR3 length: 13 amino acids. The germline V gene has CDR1 SGHRS and CDR2 YFSETQ. The DNA for the CDR3 is TGCGCCAGCAGCCACCCTAGCTCCTACGAGCAGTACTTC. It codes for CASSHPSSYEQYF.

DNA for the CDR3: TGTGCCAGCAGCCGAGGGGGCCAGAACAGGGTCTCCGAGACCCAGTACTTC. As protein: CASSRGGQNRVSETQYF. The genes are TRBV7-9 and TRBJ2-5; 7 positions agree with TRBD1. CDR1 is SEHNR, CDR2 FQNEAQ, per germline (reference sequence). Trimming cost V 5 bases and J 5 bases; bases outside gene matches: 17. The CDR3 is 17 amino acids.

This clone is a singleton in its sample. The chain joins TRBV18 to TRBJ2-2; D unresolved. This CDR3 spans 15 amino acids. Germline assignment: CDR1 KGHSH and CDR2 LQKENI. The ends were cut back, 3 bases at V and 2 bases at J, with 10 bases in the middle. The CDR3 DNA reads TGTGCCAGCTCACCCGAAGTTGGAAACACCGGGGAGCTGTTTTTT. Encoded protein: CASSPEVGNTGELFF. Full variable domain (missing parts from reference TRBV18 and TRBJ2-2): NAGVMQNPRHLVRRRGQEARLRCSPMKGHSHVYWYRQLPEEGLKFMVYLQKENIIDESGMPKERFSAEFPKEGPSILRIQQVVRGDSAAYFCASSPEVGNTGELFFGEGSRLTVL.

The V gene is TRBV5-1, the J gene TRBJ2-1, with D tentatively TRBD2 (5 bases). Trimming pared 4 bases from V and 0 bases from J, leaving 11 bases between. The CDR3 covers 15 residues. Germline lookup yields CDR1 SGHRS and CDR2 YFSETQ. In DNA, the CDR3 is TGCGCCAGCAGCGAGCGGACTGACTCCTACAATGAGCAGTTCTTC. It specifies CASSERTDSYNEQFF.

V and J are TRBV7-9 and TRBJ2-5; D remains unclear. The V gene's germline CDR1 is SEHNR and CDR2 FQNEAQ (reference sequence). The CDR3 consists of 16 residues. V dropped 4 bases and J dropped 0 bases, with 15 bases sitting between them. This chain's CDR3 is CASSSPKTTYQETQYF. In DNA form, the CDR3 reads TGTGCCAGCAGCTCTCCAAAGACAACGTACCAAGAGACCCAGTACTTC.

The rearrangement joins TRBV29-1 to TRBJ2-3; TRBD2 is a possible D gene (6 bases). With 8 bases removed from V and 6 bases from J, the gap between germline ends came to 21 bases. The CDR3 consists of 14 residues. Germline V gene sequence: CDR1 SQVTM, CDR2 ANQGSEA. Here the CDR3 DNA reads TGCAGCACCGGGACTTCGGCCAGACGTGATACGCAGTATTTT. Translated, it gives CSTGTSARRDTQYF.

This chain joins TRBV7-3 and TRBJ1-1; tentatively, D is TRBD1 (5 bases). Trimming took off 5 bases at V and 0 bases at J, with 10 bases between the two ends. Per germline, CDR1 SGHTA and CDR2 FQGTGA. The CDR3 spans 14 residues. CDR3 region: CASSVTGVNTEAFF. In nucleotides, the CDR3 is TGTGCCAGCAGCGTCACGGGGGTGAACACTGAAGCTTTCTTT.

The chain uses TRBV7-9 and TRBJ1-1, with 7 bases identical to TRBD1. CDR3 size: 14 residues. The trim removed 5 bases at V and 4 bases at J, leaving 7 bases unmatched. Germline loops: CDR1 SEHNR, CDR2 FQNEAQ (reference sequence). The CDR3, as DNA: TGTGCCAGCAGCCCAAGACAGGGAGGCACTGAAGCTTTCTTT. Translated: CASSPRQGGTEAFF.